This TCR beta chain stems from a study of T cell repertoires in cytomegalovirus infection (dated by TCRdb to between 2018 and 2020). In the study overall: Recently identified HLA-C-restricted CMV epitopes, whose presentation resists viral immunomodulation, were targeted by peptide stimulations together with well-studied HLA-B-restricted epitopes. The HLA type of each donor mattered for the analysis, because public TCR beta signatures pointed to carriage of CMV infection along with the matching HLA type. Broad study findings and their caveats: Cumulative frequency of public TCR beta family members discriminated carriers of CMV infection plus the relevant HLA type in this cohort and an independent roughly 350-donor cohort. In the ex vivo response, HLA-C-restricted CMV-specific TCR beta clonotypes were dominant, and in two of eight donors the single most frequent clonotype came from this HLA-C-restricted group.

The germline V gene (reference sequence) provides CDR1 SEHNR and CDR2 FQNEAQ. Reading from cysteine to phenylalanine, the CDR3 counts 13 amino acids. Only the CDR3 part of the read is kept: 39 bases, read in frame from the first base. V ends up 6 bases short and J 4 bases short, with an unmatched junction base count of 2. These reads were obtained on an Illumina HiSeq 1500. The public reads were quality trimmed at Q25 with fastp and then assembled into clones with MiXCR by TCRdb, keeping productive beta chains. Each entry is one CDR3 protein sequence, shown with its most common DNA and genes. Across this sample there are about 770,000 distinct CDR3 sequences, with just under 30% seen only once. Around 13% of the sample lies in the top ten. The sample's treatment or condition label, in plain terms: in vitro stimulation with specific CMV peptide epitopes to enrich CMV-specific T cells. A word on this clonotype: This clone's antigen is unknown. It has no much larger one-base neighbor in the sample; base qualities were not kept.

This sequence originates from a human donor in good health (CMV status not recorded). Some clones in this sample may be carry-over from other donors' samples. The chain is made from TRBV7-9 and TRBJ2-2; TRBD2 fits 7 bases in the junction. Specimen: cultured CD8+ T cells from PBMCs, collected from culture after CMV antigen stimulation. The CDR3 loop reads CASRGGVTGELFF. The bases are TGTGCCAGCAGGGGAGGGGTCACCGGGGAGCTGTTTTTT.